Listed below are T cell receptor beta chains from one sample, sequenced in a study of shared clonotypes between healthy human individuals. The repertoire was sequenced with immunoSEQ multiplex PCR; TCRdb's copy has only in-frame clones and lacks some. The data hold 2 million to 2.5 million clones, with 90% to 95% observed a single time. Material for sequencing was naive CD4+ T cells from PBMCs. These receptors were taken from a man younger than 35 in good health. Some clones in this sample may be carry-over from other donors' samples. Each CDR3 is given with its conserved first and last residue. The D gene is left open where the match is weak. Part of the rows lack a size; the others show once, few, many or a class for expanded clones.

TRBD2 TRBJ2-7 - TRBV5-1 TGCGCCAGCAGCTTGGACGGTAGCGGGAGGGCCAACGAGCAGTACTTC CASSLDGSGRANEQYF
TRBD2 TRBJ2-1 once TRBV28 TGTGCCAGCAGTTTTTCGGGGCGGGAGGTTCGGCAGTTCTTC CASSFSGREVRQFF
- TRBJ1-1 - TRBV18 TGTGCCAGCTCACCTCGGGGTTACGGGATGAACACTGAAGCTTTCTTT CASSPRGYGMNTEAFF
- TRBJ2-7 - TRBV7-8 TGTGCCAGCAGCTTAGCGCTTTCATCCTACGAGCAGTACTTC CASSLALSSYEQYF
- TRBJ2-5 - TRBV30 TGTGCCTGGAAGGCAGCGGAAGAGACCCAGTACTTC CAWKAAEETQYF
TRBD2 TRBJ2-3 - TRBV27 TGTGCCAGCAGTATATGGACTAGCGGGTTCACAGATACGCAGTATTTT CASSIWTSGFTDTQYF
TRBD2 TRBJ2-1 - TRBV30 TGTGCCTGGACCGTAGGGACTAGCGGGACGGTAGATGAGCAGTTCTTC CAWTVGTSGTVDEQFF
TRBD1 TRBJ1-5 - TRBV7-9 TGTGCCAGCAGCTCCGGACAGGGGGCTCTAAGACCCAATCAGCCCCAGCATTTT CASSSGQGALRPNQPQHF
TRBD1 TRBJ1-4 - TRBV5-1 TGCGCCAGCAGCGGACAGGGTCCCAATGAAAAACTGTTTTTT CASSGQGPNEKLFF
- TRBJ2-7 - TRBV18 TGTGCCAGCTCCCCAACTGTTGACTTTTCCTACGAGCAGTACTTC CASSPTVDFSYEQYF
TRBD2 TRBJ2-1 - TRBV30 TGTGCCTGGTCCCTCCGCTGGGCTAGCGGGACGTACAATGAGCAGTTCTTC CAWSLRWASGTYNEQFF
- TRBJ2-7 once TRBV11-2 TGTGCCAGCAGCTCACAACTAGCTCACGAGCAGTACTTC CASSSQLAHEQYF
- TRBJ1-1 few TRBV7-9 TGTGCCAGCAGCGCGTCAGGGAAACACACTGAAGCTTTCTTT CASSASGKHTEAFF
- TRBJ1-2 - TRBV28 TGTGCCAGCAGGGGGCCACGCGGTGGCTACACCTTC CASRGPRGGYTF
- TRBJ1-4 few TRBV10-3 TGTGCCATCGGACGGGCATTTCCGGCGTTTTTT CAIGRAFPAFF
TRBD1 TRBJ1-1 - TRBV30 TGTGCCGGAGAGACAGGGATGAACACTGAAGCTTTCTTT CAGETGMNTEAFF
- TRBJ2-5 - TRBV7-3 TGTGCCAGCAGCCTGACAGCACAAGAGACCCAGTACTTC CASSLTAQETQYF
- TRBJ1-4 - TRBV5-6 TGTGCCAGCAGCTTTGGGGCAACTAATGAAAAACTGTTTTTT CASSFGATNEKLFF
- TRBJ1-1 once TRBV5-1 TGCGCCAGCAGCTCACGGACAGCTGAAGCTTTCTTT CASSSRTAEAFF
TRBD2 TRBJ2-5 - TRBV4-2 TGTGCCAGCAGCCAAGATGGCCTAGCGGGAGGGAAGGAGACCCAGTACTTC CASSQDGLAGGKETQYF
- TRBJ1-1 - TRBV28 TGTGCCAGCGAACAACTAGGGGTAAAGGGCACTGAAGCTTTCTTT CASEQLGVKGTEAFF
- TRBJ2-3 - TRBV28 TGTGCCAGCAGTTCCCCGGGGAGTGGAGATACGCAGTATTTT CASSSPGSGDTQYF
- TRBJ2-1 - TRBV27 TGTGCCAGCGGTAGGGGAAGGGAACTTTCGGGGGAGCAGTTCTTC CASGRGRELSGEQFF
- TRBJ1-2 - TRBV28 TGTGCCAGCAGTTTGGTTGGTGGCTACACCTTC CASSLVGGYTF